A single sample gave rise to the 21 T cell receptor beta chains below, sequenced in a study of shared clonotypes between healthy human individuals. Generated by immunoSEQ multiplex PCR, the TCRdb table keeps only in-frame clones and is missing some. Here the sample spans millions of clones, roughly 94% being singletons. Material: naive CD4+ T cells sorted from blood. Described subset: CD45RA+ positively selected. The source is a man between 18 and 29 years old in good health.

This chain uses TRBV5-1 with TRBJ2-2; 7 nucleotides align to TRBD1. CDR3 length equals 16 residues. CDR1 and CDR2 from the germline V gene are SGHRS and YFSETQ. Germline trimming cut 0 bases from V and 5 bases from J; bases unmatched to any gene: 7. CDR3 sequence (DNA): TGCGCCAGCAGCTTGGTTGTAGGGGGCGCGACCGGGGAGCTGTTTTTT. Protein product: CASSLVVGGATGELFF.

The CDR3 region has the DNA TGCGCCAGCAGCCCCTCACCCGCGTTTAGCAATCAGCCCCAGCATTTT. Its protein product is CASSPSPAFSNQPQHF. The chain recombines TRBV4-1 with TRBJ1-5; no clear D. V lost 4 bases and J 0 bases, leaving 13 bases between the germline ends. Germline V CDR1 and CDR2: MGHRA, YSYEKL. There are 16 residues in the CDR3.

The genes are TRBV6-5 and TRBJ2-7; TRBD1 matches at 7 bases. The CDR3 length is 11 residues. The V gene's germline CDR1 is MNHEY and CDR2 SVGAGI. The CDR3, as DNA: TGTGCGGCGACAGGGAAGTGCGAGCAGTACTTC. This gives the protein CAATGKCEQYF.

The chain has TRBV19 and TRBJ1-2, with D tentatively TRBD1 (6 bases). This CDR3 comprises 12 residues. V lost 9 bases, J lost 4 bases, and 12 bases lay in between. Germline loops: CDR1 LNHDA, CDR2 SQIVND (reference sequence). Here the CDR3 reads CASRGGLYGYTF. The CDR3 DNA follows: TGTGCCAGCAGGGGAGGTCTCTATGGCTACACCTTC.

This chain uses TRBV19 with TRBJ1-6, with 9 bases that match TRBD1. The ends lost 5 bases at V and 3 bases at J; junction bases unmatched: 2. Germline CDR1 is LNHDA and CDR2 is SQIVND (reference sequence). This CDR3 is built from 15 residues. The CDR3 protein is CASSGQGFYNSPLHF. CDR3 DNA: TGTGCCAGTAGTGGACAGGGGTTCTATAATTCACCCCTCCACTTT.

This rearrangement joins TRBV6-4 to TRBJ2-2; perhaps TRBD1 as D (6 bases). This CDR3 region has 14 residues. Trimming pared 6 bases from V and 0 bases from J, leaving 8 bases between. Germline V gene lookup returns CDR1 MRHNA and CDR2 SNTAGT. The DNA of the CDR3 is TGTGCCAGCAGCAGGGGCCCGAACACCGGGGAGCTGTTTTTT. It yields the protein CASSRGPNTGELFF.

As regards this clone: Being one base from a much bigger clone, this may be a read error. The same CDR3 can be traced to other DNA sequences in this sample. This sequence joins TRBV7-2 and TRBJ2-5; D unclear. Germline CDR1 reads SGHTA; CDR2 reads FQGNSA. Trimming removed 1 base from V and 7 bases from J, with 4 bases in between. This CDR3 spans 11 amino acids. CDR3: CASSLGGTQYF. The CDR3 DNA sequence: TGTGCCAGCAGCTTAGGGGGGACCCAGTACTTC.

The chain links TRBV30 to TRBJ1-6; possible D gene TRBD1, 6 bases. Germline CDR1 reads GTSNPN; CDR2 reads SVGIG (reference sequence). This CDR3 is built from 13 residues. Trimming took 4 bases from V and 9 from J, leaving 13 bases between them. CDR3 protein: CAWTGGGGSPLHF. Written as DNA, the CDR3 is TGTGCCTGGACGGGAGGGGGTGGTTCACCCCTCCACTTT.

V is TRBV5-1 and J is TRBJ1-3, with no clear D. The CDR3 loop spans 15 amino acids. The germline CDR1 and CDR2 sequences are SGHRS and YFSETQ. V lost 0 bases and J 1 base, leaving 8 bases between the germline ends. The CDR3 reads CASSLDTRSGNTIYF. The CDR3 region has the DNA TGCGCCAGCAGCTTGGACACTAGATCTGGAAACACCATATATTTT.

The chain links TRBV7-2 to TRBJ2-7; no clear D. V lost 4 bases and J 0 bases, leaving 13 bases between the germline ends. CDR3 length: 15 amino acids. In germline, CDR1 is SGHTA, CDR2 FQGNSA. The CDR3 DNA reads TGTGCCAGCAGCTCGACTCATATCGTCTCCTACGAGCAGTACTTC. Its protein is CASSSTHIVSYEQYF.

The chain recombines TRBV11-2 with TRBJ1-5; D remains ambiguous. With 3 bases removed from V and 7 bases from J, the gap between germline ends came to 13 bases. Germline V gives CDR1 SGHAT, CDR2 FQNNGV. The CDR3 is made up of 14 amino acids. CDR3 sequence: CASSFPSQLQPQHF. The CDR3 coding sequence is TGTGCCAGCAGCTTCCCCTCGCAGCTGCAGCCCCAGCATTTT.

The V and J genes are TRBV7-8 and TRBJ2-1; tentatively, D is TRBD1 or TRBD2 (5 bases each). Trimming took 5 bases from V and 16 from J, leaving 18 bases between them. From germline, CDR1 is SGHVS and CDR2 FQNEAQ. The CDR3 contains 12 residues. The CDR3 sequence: CASSPRGSLGFF. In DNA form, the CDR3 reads TGTGCCAGCAGCCCCCGGGGCAGCTTGGGTTTCTTC.

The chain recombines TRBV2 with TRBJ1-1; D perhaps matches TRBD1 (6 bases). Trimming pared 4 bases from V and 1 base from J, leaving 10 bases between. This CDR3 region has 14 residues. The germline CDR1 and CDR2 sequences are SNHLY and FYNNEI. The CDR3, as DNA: TGTGCCAGCAGTGGTCAGGGGCAGAACACTGAAGCTTTCTTT. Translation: CASSGQGQNTEAFF.

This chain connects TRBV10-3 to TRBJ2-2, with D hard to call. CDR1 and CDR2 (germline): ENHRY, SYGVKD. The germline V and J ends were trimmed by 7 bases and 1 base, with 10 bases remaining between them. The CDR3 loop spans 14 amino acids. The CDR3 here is CAINGIGNTGELFF. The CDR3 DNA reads TGTGCCATCAACGGTATCGGGAACACCGGGGAGCTGTTTTTT.

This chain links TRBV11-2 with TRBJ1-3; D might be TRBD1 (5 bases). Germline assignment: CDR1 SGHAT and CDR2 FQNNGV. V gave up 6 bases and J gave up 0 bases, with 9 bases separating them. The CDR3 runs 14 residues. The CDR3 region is CASRQASSGNTIYF. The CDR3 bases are TGTGCCAGCAGACAGGCCTCCTCTGGAAACACCATATATTTT.

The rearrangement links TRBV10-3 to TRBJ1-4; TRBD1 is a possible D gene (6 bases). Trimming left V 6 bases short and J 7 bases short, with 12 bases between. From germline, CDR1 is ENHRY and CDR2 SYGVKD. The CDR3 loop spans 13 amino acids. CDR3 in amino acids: CAIRDSMTEKLFF. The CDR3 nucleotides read TGTGCCATCAGGGACAGTATGACTGAAAAACTGTTTTTT.

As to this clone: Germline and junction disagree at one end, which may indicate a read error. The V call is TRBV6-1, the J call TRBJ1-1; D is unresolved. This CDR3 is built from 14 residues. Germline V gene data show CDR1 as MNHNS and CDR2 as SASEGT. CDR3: CASREAGGNTEAFF. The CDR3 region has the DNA TGTGCCAGCAGAGAAGCGGGAGGGAACACTGAAGCTTTCTTT.

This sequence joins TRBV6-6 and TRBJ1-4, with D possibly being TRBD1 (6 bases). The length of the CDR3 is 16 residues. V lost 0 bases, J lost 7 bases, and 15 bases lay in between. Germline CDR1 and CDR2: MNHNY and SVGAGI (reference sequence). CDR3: CASSYSRARGGEKLFF. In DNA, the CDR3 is TGTGCCAGCAGTTACTCGAGGGCCAGGGGAGGTGAAAAACTGTTTTTT.

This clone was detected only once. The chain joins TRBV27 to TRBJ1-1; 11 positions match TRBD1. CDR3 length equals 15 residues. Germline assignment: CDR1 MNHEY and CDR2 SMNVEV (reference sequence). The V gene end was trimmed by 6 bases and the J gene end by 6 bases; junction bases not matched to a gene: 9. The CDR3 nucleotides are TGTGCCAGCAGCCTGGGGACAGGGGGATGGTCTGAAGCTTTCTTT. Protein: CASSLGTGGWSEAFF.

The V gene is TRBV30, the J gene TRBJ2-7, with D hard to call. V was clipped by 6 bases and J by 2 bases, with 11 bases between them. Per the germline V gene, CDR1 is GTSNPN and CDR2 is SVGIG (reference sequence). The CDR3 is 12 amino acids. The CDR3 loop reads CACVANPYEQYF. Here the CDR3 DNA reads TGTGCCTGTGTAGCTAACCCCTACGAGCAGTACTTC. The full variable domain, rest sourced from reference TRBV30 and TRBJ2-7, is SQTIHQWPATLVQPVGSPLSLECTVEGTSNPNLYWYRQAAGRGLQLLFYSVGIGQISSEVPQNLSASRPQDRQFILSSKKLLLSDSGFYLCACVANPYEQYFGPGTRLTVT.

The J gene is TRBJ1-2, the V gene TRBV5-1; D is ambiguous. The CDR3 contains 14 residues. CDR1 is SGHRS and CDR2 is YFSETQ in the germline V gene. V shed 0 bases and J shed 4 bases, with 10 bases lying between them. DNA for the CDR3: TGCGCCAGCAGCTTGGCGGGTGACGTCTATGGCTACACCTTC. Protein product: CASSLAGDVYGYTF.